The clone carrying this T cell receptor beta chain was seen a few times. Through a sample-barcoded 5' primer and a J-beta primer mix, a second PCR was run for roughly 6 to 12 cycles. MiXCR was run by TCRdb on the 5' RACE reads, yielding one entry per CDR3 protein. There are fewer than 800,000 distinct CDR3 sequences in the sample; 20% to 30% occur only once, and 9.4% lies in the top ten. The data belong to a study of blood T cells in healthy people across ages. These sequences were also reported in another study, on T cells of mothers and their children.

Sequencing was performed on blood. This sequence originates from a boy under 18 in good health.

CDR3 nucleotides: TGCAGTGCTAGGCCCCGGTACCAAGAGACCCAGTACTTC. Translation gives CSARPRYQETQYF. The V gene is TRBV20-1, the J gene TRBJ2-5, with D unresolved. The CDR3 spans 13 residues. Between the trimmed V and J ends, which lost 3 bases and 0 bases, there was a span of 8 bases. Germline V lookup: CDR1 DFQATT, CDR2 SNEGSKA (reference sequence).